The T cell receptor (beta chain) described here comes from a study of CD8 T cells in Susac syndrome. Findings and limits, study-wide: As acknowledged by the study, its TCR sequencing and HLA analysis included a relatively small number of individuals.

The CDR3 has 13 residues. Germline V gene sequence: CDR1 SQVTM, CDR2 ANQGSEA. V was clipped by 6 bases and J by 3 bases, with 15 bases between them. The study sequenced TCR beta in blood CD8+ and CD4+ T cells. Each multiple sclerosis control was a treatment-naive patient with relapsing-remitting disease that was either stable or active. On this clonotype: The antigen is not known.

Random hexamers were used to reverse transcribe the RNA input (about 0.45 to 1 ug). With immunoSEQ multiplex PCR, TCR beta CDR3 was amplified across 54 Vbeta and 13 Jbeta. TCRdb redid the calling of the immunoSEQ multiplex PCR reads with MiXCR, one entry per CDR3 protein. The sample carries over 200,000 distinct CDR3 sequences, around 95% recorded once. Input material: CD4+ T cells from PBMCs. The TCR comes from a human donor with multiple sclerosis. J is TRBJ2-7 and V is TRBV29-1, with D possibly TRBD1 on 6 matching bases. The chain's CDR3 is CSVHGQTNYEQYF. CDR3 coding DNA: TGCAGCGTCCACGGACAGACGAACTACGAGCAGTACTTC.